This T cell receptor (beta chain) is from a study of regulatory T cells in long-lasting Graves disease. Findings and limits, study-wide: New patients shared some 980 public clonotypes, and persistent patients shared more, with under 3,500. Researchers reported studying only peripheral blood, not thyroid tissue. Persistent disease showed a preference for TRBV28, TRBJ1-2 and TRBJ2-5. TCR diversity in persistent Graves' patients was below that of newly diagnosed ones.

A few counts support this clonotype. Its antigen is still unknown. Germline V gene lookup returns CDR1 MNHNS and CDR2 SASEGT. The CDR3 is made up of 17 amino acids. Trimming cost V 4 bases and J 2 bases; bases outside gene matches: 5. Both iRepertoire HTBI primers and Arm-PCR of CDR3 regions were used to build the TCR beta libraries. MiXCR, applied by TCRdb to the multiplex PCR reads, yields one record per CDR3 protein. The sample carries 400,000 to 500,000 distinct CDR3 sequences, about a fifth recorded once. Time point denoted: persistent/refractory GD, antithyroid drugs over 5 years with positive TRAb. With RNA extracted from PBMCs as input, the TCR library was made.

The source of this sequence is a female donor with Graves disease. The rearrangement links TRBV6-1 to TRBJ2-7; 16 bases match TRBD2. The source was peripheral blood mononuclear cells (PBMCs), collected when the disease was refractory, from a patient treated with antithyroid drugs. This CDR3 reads CASSGGLAGGIAYEQYF. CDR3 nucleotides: TGTGCCAGCAGTGGGGGACTAGCGGGAGGGATCGCCTACGAGCAGTACTTC.